The present T cell receptor beta chain was sequenced within a study of radiotherapy plus CTLA-4 blockade in lung cancer. Study information: Objective responses were observed in around 17% of patients, and disease control was achieved by about 30%.

Study outcomes and limitations: Together with interferon-beta, which increased in serum after radiation, early dynamic changes in blood T cell clones were reportedly the best predictors of response. Radiotherapy plus ipilimumab was followed by expansion in blood of tumor-derived TCR clones.

Libraries were prepared by immunoSEQ multiplex PCR; TCRdb keeps only in-frame clonotypes and omits some of them. Of approximately 41,000 clones in the sample, approximately 68% were seen once. Concerning this clone itself: Its antigen is not known.

The germline V gene encodes CDR1 SGDLS and CDR2 YYNGEE. V lost 4 bases and J lost 8; bases outside the gene matches: 9. The CDR3 is made up of 15 amino acids. V and J are TRBV9 and TRBJ1-4, with 9 bases aligning to TRBD1. The starting material was peripheral blood, obtained from a patient treated with radiotherapy plus ipilimumab. The clonotype comes from a human donor with non-small cell lung cancer who had stable disease on radiotherapy plus ipilimumab. The CDR3 sequence: CASSPLGTGLEKLFF. CDR3 nucleotides: TGTGCCAGCAGCCCCCTCGGGACAGGGCTCGAAAAACTGTTTTTT.